This T cell receptor beta chain originates from a study of CD8+CD57+ T cells in acquired aplastic anemia. Study-level information: Sorted CD4+ and CD8+ cells gave an average of roughly 3.2 ug of DNA. Findings and caveats of the study: Some 30 was the count of CD8+ CDR3 sequences that patients shared with controls.

On this clonotype: As yet, its antigen is unknown.

Patients selected for sequencing had displayed CD8+CD57+ cell expansion by flow cytometry. The cohort consisted entirely of patients having severe acquired aplastic anemia. CDR3 and TCR beta VDJ profiling relied on genomic DNA as the template. Via MiXCR, TCRdb re-called the reads, giving one row per CDR3 protein. The sample has approximately 470,000 distinct CDR3 sequences, about a third seen once; the top ten hold 0.82%. Sequencing was performed on sorted CD4+, CD8+, or CD8+CD57+ T cells (not recorded which) from PBMCs. The receptor's source is a human donor with aplastic anemia.

The CDR3 DNA reads as TGCGCCAGCAGTGTCGGATCGATCACAGATACGCAGTATTTT. Its protein product is CASSVGSITDTQYF. The chain has TRBV10-2 and TRBJ2-3; D is unclear. The CDR3 sequence is 14 residues long. Trimming cost V 4 bases and J 2 bases, with 10 bases left between them. CDR1 and CDR2 from the germline V gene are WSHSY and SAAADI.